A single T cell receptor beta chain is shown here with its context. What it recognizes is unknown. The data originate from a study of cytomegalovirus exposure and HLA in healthy donors. PCR amplification relied on 60 Vbeta primers (plus 13 Jbeta primers). Some clones are missing from TCRdb's copy, which holds only in-frame ones; the method was immunoSEQ multiplex PCR. The repertoire includes fewer than 180,000 clones, more than 65% of them detected once, and around 6.3% sits in the top ten. The study's findings and limits: In presence/absence analyses, roughly uniform sequencing depth across donors was assumed.

The germline V gene encodes CDR1 KGHSH and CDR2 LQKENI. This CDR3 region has 14 residues. The V and J ends lost 4 bases and 4 bases, in that order; junction bases with no gene match: 3. The TCR sequence derives from a man in his forties or fifties in good health and CMV-seropositive. The sample comprised PBMCs. The chain joins TRBV18 to TRBJ1-1; 10 nucleotides align to TRBD1. CDR3 loop: CASSRGQGTTEAFF. CDR3 bases: TGTGCCAGCTCACGGGGACAGGGGACCACTGAAGCTTTCTTT.